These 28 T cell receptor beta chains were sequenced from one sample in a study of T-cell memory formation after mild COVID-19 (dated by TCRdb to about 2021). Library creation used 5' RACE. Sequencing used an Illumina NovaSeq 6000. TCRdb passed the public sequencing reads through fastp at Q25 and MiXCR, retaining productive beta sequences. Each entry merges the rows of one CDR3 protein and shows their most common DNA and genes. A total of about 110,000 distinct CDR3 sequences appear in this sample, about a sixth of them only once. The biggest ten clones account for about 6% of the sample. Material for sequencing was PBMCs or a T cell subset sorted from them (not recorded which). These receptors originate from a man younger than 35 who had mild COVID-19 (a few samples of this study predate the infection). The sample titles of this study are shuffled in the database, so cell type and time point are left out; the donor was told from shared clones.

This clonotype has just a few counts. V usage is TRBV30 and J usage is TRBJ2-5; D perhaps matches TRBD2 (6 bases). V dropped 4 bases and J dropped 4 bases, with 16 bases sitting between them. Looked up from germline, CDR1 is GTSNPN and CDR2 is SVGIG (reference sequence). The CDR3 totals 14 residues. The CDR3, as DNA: TGTGCCTGGACCCAGCGGGCCGGGGGAGAGACCCAGTACTTC. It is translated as CAWTQRAGGETQYF.

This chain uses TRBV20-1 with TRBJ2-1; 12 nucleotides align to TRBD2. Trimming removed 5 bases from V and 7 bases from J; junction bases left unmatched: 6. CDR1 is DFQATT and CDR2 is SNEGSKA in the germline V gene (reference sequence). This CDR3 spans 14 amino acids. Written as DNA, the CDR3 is TGCAGTGCTGGCTCTAGCGGGGGGGCGAATGAGCAGTTCTTC. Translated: CSAGSSGGANEQFF.

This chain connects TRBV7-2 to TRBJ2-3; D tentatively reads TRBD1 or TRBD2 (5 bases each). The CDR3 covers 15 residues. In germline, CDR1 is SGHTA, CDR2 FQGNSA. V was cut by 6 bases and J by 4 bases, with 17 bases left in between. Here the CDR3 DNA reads TGTGCCAGCAGGACGGGGCCAATAGGGGCAGATACGCAGTATTTT. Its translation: CASRTGPIGADTQYF.

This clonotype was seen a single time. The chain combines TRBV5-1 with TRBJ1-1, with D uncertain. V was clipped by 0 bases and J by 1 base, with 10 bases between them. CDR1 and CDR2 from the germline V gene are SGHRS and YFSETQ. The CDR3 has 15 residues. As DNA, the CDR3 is TGCGCCAGCAGCTTGGTAGGGAACCAGAACACTGAAGCTTTCTTT. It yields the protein CASSLVGNQNTEAFF.

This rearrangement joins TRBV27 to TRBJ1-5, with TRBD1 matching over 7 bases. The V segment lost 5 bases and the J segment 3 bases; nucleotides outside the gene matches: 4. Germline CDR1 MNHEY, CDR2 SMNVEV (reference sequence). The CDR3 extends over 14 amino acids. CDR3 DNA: TGTGCCAGCAGTGCACAGGGGTACAATCAGCCCCAGCATTTT. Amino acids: CASSAQGYNQPQHF.

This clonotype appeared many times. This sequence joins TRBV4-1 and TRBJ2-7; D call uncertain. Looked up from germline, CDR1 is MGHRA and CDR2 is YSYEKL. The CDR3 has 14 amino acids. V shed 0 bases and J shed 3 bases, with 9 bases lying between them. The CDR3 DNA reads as TGCGCCAGCAGCCAAGAAAACTCCGGCTACGAGCAGTACGTC. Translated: CASSQENSGYEQYV.

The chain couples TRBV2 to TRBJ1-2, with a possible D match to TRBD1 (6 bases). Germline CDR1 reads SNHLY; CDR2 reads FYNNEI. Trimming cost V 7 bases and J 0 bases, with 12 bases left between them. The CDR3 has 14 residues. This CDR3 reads CASKDSPSNYGYTF. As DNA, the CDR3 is TGTGCCAGCAAGGACAGCCCGTCTAACTATGGCTACACCTTC.

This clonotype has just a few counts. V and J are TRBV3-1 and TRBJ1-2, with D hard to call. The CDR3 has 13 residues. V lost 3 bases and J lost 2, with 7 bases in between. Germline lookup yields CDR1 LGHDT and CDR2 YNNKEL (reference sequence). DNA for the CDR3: TGTGCCAGCAGCCAGTCGGTCAACTATGGCTACACCTTC. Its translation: CASSQSVNYGYTF.

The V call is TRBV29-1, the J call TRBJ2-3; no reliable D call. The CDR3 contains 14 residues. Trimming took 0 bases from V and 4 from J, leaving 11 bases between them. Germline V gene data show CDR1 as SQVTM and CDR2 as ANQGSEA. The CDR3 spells CSVEDPRASDTQYF. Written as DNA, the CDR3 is TGCAGCGTTGAAGATCCCCGCGCGTCAGATACGCAGTATTTT.

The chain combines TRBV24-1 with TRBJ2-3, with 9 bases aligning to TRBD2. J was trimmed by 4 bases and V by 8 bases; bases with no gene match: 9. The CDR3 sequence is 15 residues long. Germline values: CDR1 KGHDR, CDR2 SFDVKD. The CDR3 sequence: CATTEGSGGSDTQYF. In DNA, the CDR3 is TGTGCCACCACGGAGGGTAGCGGGGGCTCAGATACGCAGTATTTT.

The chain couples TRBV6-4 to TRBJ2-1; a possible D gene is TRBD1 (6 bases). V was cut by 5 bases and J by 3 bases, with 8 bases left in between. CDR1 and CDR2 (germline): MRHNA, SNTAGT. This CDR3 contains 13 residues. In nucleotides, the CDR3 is TGTGCCAGCAGTTTGGACAGCTACAATGAGCAGTTCTTC. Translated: CASSLDSYNEQFF.

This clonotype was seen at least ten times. The CDR3 DNA reads TGTGCCAGCAGCTCCACCAGCAGTGGGAATACGCAGTATTTT. It yields the protein CASSSTSSGNTQYF. The V and J genes are TRBV12-3 or TRBV12-4 and TRBJ2-3, with D unclear. The CDR3 contains 14 residues. The V and J ends lost 6 bases and 7 bases respectively, with 17 bases between them.

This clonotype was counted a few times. CDR3 nucleotide sequence: TGTGCCAGCAGGCCCGGGGGCAATGAGCAGTTCTTC. This translates into CASRPGGNEQFF. The gene calls are TRBV2 and TRBJ2-1; D possibly corresponds to TRBD2 (6 bases). The CDR3 has 12 amino acids. The V end was cut by 6 bases, the J end by 6 bases, with 9 bases between. Germline CDR1 and CDR2: SNHLY and FYNNEI. Full variable domain (outside the CDR3, taken from reference TRBV2 and TRBJ2-1): EPEVTQTPSHQVTQMGQEVILRCVPISNHLYFYWYRQILGQKVEFLVSFYNNEISEKSEIFDDQFSVERPDGSNFTLKIRSTKLEDSAMYFCASRPGGNEQFFGPGTRLTVL.

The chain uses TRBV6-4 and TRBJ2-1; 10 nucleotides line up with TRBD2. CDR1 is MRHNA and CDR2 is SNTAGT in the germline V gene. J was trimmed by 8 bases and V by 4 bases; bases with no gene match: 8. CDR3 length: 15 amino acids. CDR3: CASSVLAGDTDEQFF. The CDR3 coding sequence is TGTGCCAGCAGTGTTCTAGCGGGAGACACAGATGAGCAGTTCTTC.

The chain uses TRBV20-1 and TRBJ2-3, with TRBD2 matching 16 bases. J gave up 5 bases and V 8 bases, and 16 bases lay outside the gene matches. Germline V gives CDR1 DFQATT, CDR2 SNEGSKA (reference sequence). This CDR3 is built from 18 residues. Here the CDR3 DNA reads TGCAGTACCCCAAGGGGACTAGCGGGGGGGCAGGGGATAGATACGCAGTATTTT. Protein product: CSTPRGLAGGQGIDTQYF.

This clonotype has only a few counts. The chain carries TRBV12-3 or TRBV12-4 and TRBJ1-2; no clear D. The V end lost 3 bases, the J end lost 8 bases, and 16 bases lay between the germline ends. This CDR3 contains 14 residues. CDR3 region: CASSFAGPSGGYTF. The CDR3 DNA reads TGTGCCAGCAGTTTTGCGGGCCCCAGTGGAGGCTACACCTTC.

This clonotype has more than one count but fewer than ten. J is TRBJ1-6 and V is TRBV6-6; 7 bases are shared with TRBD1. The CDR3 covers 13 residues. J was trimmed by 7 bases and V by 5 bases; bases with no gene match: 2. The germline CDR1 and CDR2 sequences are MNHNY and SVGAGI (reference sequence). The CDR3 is CASSTGANSPLHF. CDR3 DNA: TGTGCCAGCAGTACAGGGGCGAATTCACCCCTCCACTTT.

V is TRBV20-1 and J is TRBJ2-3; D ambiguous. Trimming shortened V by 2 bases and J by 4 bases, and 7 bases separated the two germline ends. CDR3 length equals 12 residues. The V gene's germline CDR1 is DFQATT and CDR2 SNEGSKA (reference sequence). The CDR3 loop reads CSARKPPDTQYF. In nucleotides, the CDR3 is TGCAGTGCTAGAAAGCCTCCAGATACGCAGTATTTT.

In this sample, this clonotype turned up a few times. The DNA for the CDR3 is TGTGCCAGCAGTCCGGGGGGACGATCCTACGAGCAGTACTTC. This encodes CASSPGGRSYEQYF. The rearrangement links TRBV6-2 or TRBV6-3 to TRBJ2-7; 7 bases map to TRBD2. This CDR3 has 14 residues. CDR1 is MNHEY and CDR2 is SVGEGT in the germline V gene. V lost 5 bases and J lost 1; bases outside the gene matches: 5.

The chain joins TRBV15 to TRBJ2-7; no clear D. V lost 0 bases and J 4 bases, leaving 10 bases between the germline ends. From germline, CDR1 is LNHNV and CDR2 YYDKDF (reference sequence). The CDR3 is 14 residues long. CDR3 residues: CATSRDRAAYEQYF. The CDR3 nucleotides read TGTGCCACCAGCAGAGATAGGGCAGCTTACGAGCAGTACTTC.

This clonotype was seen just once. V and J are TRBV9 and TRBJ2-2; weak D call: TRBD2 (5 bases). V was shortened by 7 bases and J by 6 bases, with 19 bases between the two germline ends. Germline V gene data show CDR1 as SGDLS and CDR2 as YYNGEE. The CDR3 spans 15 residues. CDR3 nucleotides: TGTGCCAGCTCGGGAAGTACCCCCCCTGCCGGGGAGCTGTTTTTT. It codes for CASSGSTPPAGELFF.

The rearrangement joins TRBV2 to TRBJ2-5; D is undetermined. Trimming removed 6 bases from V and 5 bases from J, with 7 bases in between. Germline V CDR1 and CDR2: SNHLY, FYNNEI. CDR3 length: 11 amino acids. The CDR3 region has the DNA TGTGCCAGCAGGTGGATTGAGACCCAGTACTTC. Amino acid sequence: CASRWIETQYF.

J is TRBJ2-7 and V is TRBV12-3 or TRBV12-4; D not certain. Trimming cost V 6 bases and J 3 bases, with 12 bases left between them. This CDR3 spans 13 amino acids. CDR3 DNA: TGTGCCAGCAGCCGTGAGGCCGGCTACGAGCAGTACTTC. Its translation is CASSREAGYEQYF.

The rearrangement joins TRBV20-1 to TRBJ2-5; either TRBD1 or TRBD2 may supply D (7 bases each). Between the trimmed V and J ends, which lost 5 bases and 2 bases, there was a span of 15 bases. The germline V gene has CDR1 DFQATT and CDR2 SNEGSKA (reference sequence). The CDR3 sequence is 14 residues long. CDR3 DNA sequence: TGCAGTGCTCAGGGGGGGCCCAGACAAGAGACCCAGTACTTC. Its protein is CSAQGGPRQETQYF.

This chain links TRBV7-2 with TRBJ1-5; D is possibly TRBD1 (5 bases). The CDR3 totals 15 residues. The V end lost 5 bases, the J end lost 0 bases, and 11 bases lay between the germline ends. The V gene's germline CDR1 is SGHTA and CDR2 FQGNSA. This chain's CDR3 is CASSPQGISNQPQHF. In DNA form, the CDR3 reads TGTGCCAGCAGCCCCCAGGGTATTAGCAATCAGCCCCAGCATTTT.

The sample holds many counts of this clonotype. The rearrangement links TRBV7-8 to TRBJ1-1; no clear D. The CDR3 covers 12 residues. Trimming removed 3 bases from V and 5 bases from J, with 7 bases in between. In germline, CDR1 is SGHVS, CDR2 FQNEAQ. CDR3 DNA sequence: TGTGCCAGCAGCTTGACGGGGACTGAAGCTTTCTTT. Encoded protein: CASSLTGTEAFF.

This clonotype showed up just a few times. The CDR3 DNA sequence: TGTGCCAGCAGCGTAGCTACGGGGGGGGGATACTACAATGAGCAGTTCTTC. It translates to CASSVATGGGYYNEQFF. The J gene is TRBJ2-1, the V gene TRBV9, with TRBD2 identical over 8 bases. Germline trimming cut 0 bases from V and 3 bases from J; bases unmatched to any gene: 8. The CDR3 sequence is 17 residues long. The germline V gene encodes CDR1 SGDLS and CDR2 YYNGEE.

The CDR3 protein is CASRLSQGAPEAFF. DNA of the CDR3: TGTGCCAGCAGGCTTAGCCAGGGGGCCCCTGAAGCTTTCTTT. The V and J genes are TRBV7-9 and TRBJ1-1; 8 positions match TRBD1. Per germline, CDR1 SEHNR and CDR2 FQNEAQ (reference sequence). The CDR3 has 14 residues. J was trimmed by 6 bases and V by 6 bases; bases with no gene match: 9.